This passage covers 21 T cell receptor beta chains from one sample sequenced in a study of metastatic and nonmetastatic thyroid tumors. Through MiXCR, TCRdb re-clonotyped the PCR reads. The sample holds 30,000 to 40,000 clones, approximately 30% seen once. The entire patient cohort was treatment-naive prior to thyroid surgery. The material sequenced was blood. These receptors came from a female donor with papillary thyroid cancer or a benign thyroid nodule (not recorded which). Some clones in this sample may be carry-over from other donors' samples.

The genes are TRBV12-3 or TRBV12-4 and TRBJ1-1; 8 bases map to TRBD1. V gave up 3 bases and J gave up 1 base; unmatched junction bases: 4. The CDR3 extends over 15 amino acids. The CDR3 DNA follows: TGTGCCAGCAGTTTGGGGGACAGGACGAACACTGAAGCTTTCTTT. Translated: CASSLGDRTNTEAFF.

This clone came up many times. The chain has TRBV14 and TRBJ1-2, with D tentatively TRBD1 (5 bases). Germline V CDR1 and CDR2: SGHDN, FVKESK. The V end lost 0 bases, the J end lost 0 bases, and 17 bases lay between the germline ends. The CDR3 has 18 residues. The CDR3 is CASSQDLPGPTANYGYTF. CDR3 nucleotide sequence: TGTGCCAGCAGCCAAGATCTTCCGGGGCCCACCGCTAACTATGGCTACACCTTC.

This clone was seen ten or more times. The V call is TRBV6-1, the J call TRBJ2-5; unclear D gene. CDR1 and CDR2 (germline): MNHNS, SASEGT. V gave up 7 bases and J gave up 2 bases, with 14 bases separating them. The CDR3 runs to 14 residues. CDR3 DNA: TGTGCCAGCACCTCGATAGGACCACAAGAGACCCAGTACTTC. Protein: CASTSIGPQETQYF.

The genes are TRBV6-1 and TRBJ2-3; 12 positions match TRBD2. This CDR3 spans 16 amino acids. Germline V gives CDR1 MNHNS, CDR2 SASEGT. V trimming: 5 bases; J trimming: 3 bases; junction bases outside the gene matches: 6. This CDR3 reads CASSMTSGRPTDTQYF. The CDR3 coding sequence is TGTGCCAGCAGTATGACTAGCGGGAGACCTACAGATACGCAGTATTTT.

V usage is TRBV18 and J usage is TRBJ2-2; D unclear. Per the germline V gene, CDR1 is KGHSH and CDR2 is LQKENI. The CDR3 extends over 15 amino acids. V gave up 2 bases and J gave up 2 bases, with 9 bases separating them. The CDR3, as DNA: TGTGCCAGCTCACCAGCGGCCCGAAACACCGGGGAGCTGTTTTTT. Its protein is CASSPAARNTGELFF.

J is TRBJ1-2 and V is TRBV4-1; D may be TRBD1 (5 bases). Germline CDR1 reads MGHRA; CDR2 reads YSYEKL. The CDR3 totals 16 residues. The V gene lost 2 bases and the J gene lost 3 bases, with 16 bases spanning the gap. The CDR3 here is CASSQNPGGLDYGYTF. The DNA for the CDR3 is TGCGCCAGCAGCCAAAACCCGGGGGGTCTCGACTATGGCTACACCTTC.

The CDR3 here is CASSIRDSETQYF. In DNA form, the CDR3 reads TGTGCCAGTAGTATTAGGGACAGCGAGACCCAGTACTTC. The J gene is TRBJ2-5, the V gene TRBV19, with TRBD1 matching 7 bases. J lost 5 bases, V lost 3 bases, and 3 bases had no gene match. The CDR3 covers 13 residues. From germline, CDR1 is LNHDA and CDR2 SQIVND (reference sequence). Using reference TRBV19 and TRBJ2-5 for the parts outside the CDR3, the full variable domain is DGGITQSPKYLFRKEGQNVTLSCEQNLNHDAMYWYRQDPGQGLRLIYYSQIVNDFQKGDIAEGYSVSREKKESFPLTVTSAQKNPTAFYLCASSIRDSETQYFGPGTRLLVL.

The table lists this clone with a few counts. V and J are TRBV7-9 and TRBJ1-1; 9 nucleotides agree with TRBD1. V was clipped by 4 bases and J by 11 bases; unmatched bases: 8. CDR3 size: 13 residues. CDR1 is SEHNR, CDR2 FQNEAQ, per germline (reference sequence). CDR3 coding DNA: TGTGCCAGCAGCTGGGGACAGGGACGGGATGCTTTCTTT. Translated, it gives CASSWGQGRDAFF.

This chain links TRBV20-1 with TRBJ2-1, with a possible D match to TRBD2 (5 bases). Deletions cut 1 base from V and 4 bases from J, with 14 bases between. The CDR3 contains 15 residues. In germline, CDR1 is DFQATT, CDR2 SNEGSKA (reference sequence). The chain's CDR3 is CSARAWSRGYNEQFF. CDR3 in DNA: TGCAGTGCTAGAGCTTGGTCACGCGGGTACAATGAGCAGTTCTTC.

The V gene is TRBV20-1, the J gene TRBJ2-7, with 11 bases aligning to TRBD2. Germline CDR1 DFQATT, CDR2 SNEGSKA (reference sequence). CDR3 length equals 15 residues. J lost 0 bases, V lost 6 bases, and 7 bases had no gene match. CDR3 sequence (DNA): TGCAGTGCCACTAGCGGGAGAATGTTCTCCTACGAGCAGTACTTC. Its translation: CSATSGRMFSYEQYF.

This clone was seen just once. The chain joins TRBV12-3 or TRBV12-4 to TRBJ1-6; TRBD1 agrees at 10 bases. This CDR3 region has 13 residues. The V gene end was trimmed by 6 bases and the J gene end by 10 bases; junction bases not matched to a gene: 3. CDR3 DNA sequence: TGTGCCAGCAGGGGACAGGGGCGGTCACCCCTCCACTTT. It is translated as CASRGQGRSPLHF.

This chain connects TRBV4-3 to TRBJ2-7; 8 bases map to TRBD2. The CDR3 length is 15 residues. CDR1 is LGHNA and CDR2 is YSLEER in the germline V gene. Trimming at V came to 2 bases and at J to 4 bases, leaving 7 bases not matched to a gene. This chain's CDR3 is CASSQNAAGVYEQYF. Written as DNA, the CDR3 is TGCGCCAGCAGCCAAAATGCAGCGGGAGTATACGAGCAGTACTTC.

This clone was seen at least ten times. V gene TRBV6-1 combines with J gene TRBJ2-1; possible D gene TRBD2, 5 bases. This CDR3 region has 12 residues. Germline values: CDR1 MNHNS, CDR2 SASEGT. V was shortened by 1 base and J by 10 bases, with 8 bases between the two germline ends. In nucleotides, the CDR3 is TGTGCCAGCAGTGAAGTTGGCGGGGAGCAGTTCTTC. Residues: CASSEVGGEQFF.

The chain links TRBV6-1 to TRBJ2-7, with a weak D call TRBD2 (5 bases). The V gene lost 6 bases and the J gene lost 4 bases, with 16 bases spanning the gap. CDR1 and CDR2 (germline): MNHNS, SASEGT. The CDR3 totals 14 residues. The CDR3 sequence: CASSSVGSAYEQYF. CDR3 sequence (DNA): TGTGCCAGCAGCTCGGTGGGGAGCGCTTACGAGCAGTACTTC.

The gene calls are TRBV20-1 and TRBJ2-1; D is uncertain. This CDR3 region has 15 residues. The V end lost 0 bases, the J end lost 10 bases, and 19 bases lay between the germline ends. Germline lookup yields CDR1 DFQATT and CDR2 SNEGSKA (reference sequence). The CDR3 DNA reads TGCAGTGCTAGAGATCAATTAAGACAACTTAAGGAGCAGTTCTTC. Residues: CSARDQLRQLKEQFF.

This rearrangement joins TRBV6-1 to TRBJ1-5; D gene unclear. The germline gives CDR1 MNHNS, CDR2 SASEGT. Trimming shortened V by 10 bases and J by 7 bases, and 14 bases separated the two germline ends. This CDR3 region has 12 residues. The CDR3 DNA follows: TGTGCCATCCGCGCCTGGGGACAGCCCCAGCATTTT. Its translation is CAIRAWGQPQHF.

In its sample, this clone was seen many times. The V and J genes are TRBV11-2 and TRBJ2-5; D gene ambiguous. V was shortened by 5 bases and J by 0 bases, with 19 bases between the two germline ends. This CDR3 has 17 residues. CDR1 SGHAT and CDR2 FQNNGV come from the germline V gene. The CDR3 loop reads CASSPLRIVGYQETQYF. The DNA for the CDR3 is TGTGCCAGCAGCCCCTTGAGGATAGTGGGGTACCAAGAGACCCAGTACTTC.

This chain connects TRBV28 to TRBJ1-2; the D gene is possibly TRBD1 (5 bases). V gave up 4 bases and J gave up 2 bases, with 8 bases separating them. The CDR3 has 13 amino acids. Germline assignment: CDR1 MDHEN and CDR2 SYDVKM. The CDR3 spells CASSSPGNYGYTF. CDR3 bases: TGTGCCAGCAGTTCACCAGGGAACTATGGCTACACCTTC.

This clone was detected only a few times. The chain combines TRBV7-9 with TRBJ1-1, with 8 nucleotides matching TRBD1. The CDR3 is made up of 12 amino acids. Per germline, CDR1 SEHNR and CDR2 FQNEAQ (reference sequence). V dropped 10 bases and J dropped 5; count of bases not matched to a gene: 6. CDR3 nucleotides: TGTGCCACCGACAGGGGAAGTACTGAAGCTTTCTTT. The encoded protein is CATDRGSTEAFF.

At least ten counts were recorded for this clone. The rearrangement joins TRBV12-3 or TRBV12-4 to TRBJ1-1, with a possible D match to TRBD1 (6 bases). With 5 bases removed from V and 5 bases from J, the gap between germline ends came to 18 bases. CDR3 size: 15 residues. Here the CDR3 DNA reads TGTGCCAGCAGTCCTCCAGGGGCCGAAGGAACTGAAGCTTTCTTT. Its translation: CASSPPGAEGTEAFF.

This clone was seen at least ten times. The V gene is TRBV19, the J gene TRBJ1-5; D perhaps matches TRBD1 (5 bases). CDR1 and CDR2 (germline): LNHDA, SQIVND (reference sequence). V lost 7 bases and J 1 base, leaving 20 bases between the germline ends. This CDR3 comprises 17 residues. Here the CDR3 reads CASTIKAGILSNQPQHF. The CDR3 DNA reads TGTGCCAGTACCATTAAGGCAGGGATTCTAAGCAATCAGCCCCAGCATTTT.